This paragraph covers one TCR beta chain sequence. The antigen this receptor binds is unknown. No much larger clone is present one base from it, and per-base qualities are unavailable. This record belongs to a study of patients and donors after allogeneic stem cell transplantation (dated by TCRdb to about 2020). V is reduced by 0 bases and J by 3 bases, leaving a spacing of 6 bases between them. CDR1 and CDR2 are drawn from the germline V gene: SNHLY, FYNNEI. From the cysteine through the phenylalanine, the CDR3 covers 15 amino acids. Only the CDR3 DNA stays, 45 bases, in frame from base 1. Library creation used RT-PCR. The instrument given in TCRdb is NextSeq 550. TCRdb took the public reads, trimmed them with fastp at Q25, ran MiXCR for clone calling and kept in-frame beta chains. Rows are combined by CDR3 protein, so each entry shows the most common genes and DNA. The sample contains 200,000 to 250,000 distinct CDR3 sequences, roughly 38% of them found a single time. The ten largest clones capture approximately 10% of the sample.

What was sequenced was blood, either unsorted or a sorted T cell fraction (not recorded which). In this chain, TRBV2 is recombined with TRBJ1-6, with the D gene not clear enough to name. The TCR sequence derives from a human donor who was either an allogeneic HSCT recipient or a stem cell or donor lymphocyte infusion donor (not recorded which). It is not recorded whose cells these are; they may come from a transplant donor. The DNA reads TGTGCCAGCAGTGAAGCGCTCAGCTATAATTCACCCCTCCACTTT. Translated, this gives CASSEALSYNSPLHF.